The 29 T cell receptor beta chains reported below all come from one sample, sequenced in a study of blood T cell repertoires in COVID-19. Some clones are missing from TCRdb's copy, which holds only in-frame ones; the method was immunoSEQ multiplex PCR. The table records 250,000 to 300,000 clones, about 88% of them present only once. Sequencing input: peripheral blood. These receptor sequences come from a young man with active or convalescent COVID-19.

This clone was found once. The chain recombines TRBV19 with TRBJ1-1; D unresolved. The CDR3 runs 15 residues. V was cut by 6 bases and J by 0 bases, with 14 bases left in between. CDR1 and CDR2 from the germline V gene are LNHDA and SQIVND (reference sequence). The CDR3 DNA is TGTGCCAGTAGCCCCATCGGAGTCCTGAACACTGAAGCTTTCTTT. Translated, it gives CASSPIGVLNTEAFF.

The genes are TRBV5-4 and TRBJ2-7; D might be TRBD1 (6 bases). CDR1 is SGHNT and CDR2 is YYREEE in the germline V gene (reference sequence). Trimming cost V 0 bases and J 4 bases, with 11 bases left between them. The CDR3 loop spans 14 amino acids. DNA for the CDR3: TGTGCCAGCAGCTTGGGCTCAGGGGTTTACGAGCAGTACTTC. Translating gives CASSLGSGVYEQYF.

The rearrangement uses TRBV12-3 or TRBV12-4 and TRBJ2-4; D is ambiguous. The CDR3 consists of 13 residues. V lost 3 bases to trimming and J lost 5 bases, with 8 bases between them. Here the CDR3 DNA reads TGTGCCAGCAGTTTCATGTTTCAAAACATTCAGTACTTC. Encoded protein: CASSFMFQNIQYF.

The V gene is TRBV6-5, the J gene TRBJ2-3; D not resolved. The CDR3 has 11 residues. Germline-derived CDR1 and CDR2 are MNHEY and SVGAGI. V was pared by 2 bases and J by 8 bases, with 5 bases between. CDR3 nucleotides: TGTGCCAGCAGTTACGTCGGTACGCAGTATTTT. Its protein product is CASSYVGTQYF.

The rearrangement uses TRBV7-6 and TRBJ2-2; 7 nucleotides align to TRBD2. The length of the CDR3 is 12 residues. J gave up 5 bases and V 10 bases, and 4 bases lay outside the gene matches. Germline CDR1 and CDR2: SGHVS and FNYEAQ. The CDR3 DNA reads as TGTGCCACGGGGGGAAGGACCGGGGAGCTGTTTTTT. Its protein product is CATGGRTGELFF.

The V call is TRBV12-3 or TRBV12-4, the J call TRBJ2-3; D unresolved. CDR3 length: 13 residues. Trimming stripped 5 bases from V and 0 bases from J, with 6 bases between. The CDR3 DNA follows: TGTGCCAGCAGTGCCTACAGCACAGATACGCAGTATTTT. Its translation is CASSAYSTDTQYF.

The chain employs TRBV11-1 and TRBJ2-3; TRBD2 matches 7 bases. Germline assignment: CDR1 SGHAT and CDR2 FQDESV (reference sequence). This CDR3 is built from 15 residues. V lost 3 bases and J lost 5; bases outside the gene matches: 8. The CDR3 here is CASSFEREVVDTQYF. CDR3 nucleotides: TGTGCCAGCAGCTTCGAACGGGAGGTTGTAGATACGCAGTATTTT.

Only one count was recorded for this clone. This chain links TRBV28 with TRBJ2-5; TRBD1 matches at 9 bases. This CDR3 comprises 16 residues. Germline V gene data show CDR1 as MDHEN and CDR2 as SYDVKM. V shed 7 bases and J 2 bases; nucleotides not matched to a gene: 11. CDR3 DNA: TGTGCCAGCACCGAGGACAGGGGCTTTGTACAAGAGACCCAGTACTTC. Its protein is CASTEDRGFVQETQYF.

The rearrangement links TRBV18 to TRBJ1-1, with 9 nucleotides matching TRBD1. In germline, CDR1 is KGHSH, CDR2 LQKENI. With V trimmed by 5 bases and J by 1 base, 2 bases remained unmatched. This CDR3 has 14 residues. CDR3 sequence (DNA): TGTGCCAGCTCAATGGACAGGGGGAACACTGAAGCTTTCTTT. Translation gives CASSMDRGNTEAFF.

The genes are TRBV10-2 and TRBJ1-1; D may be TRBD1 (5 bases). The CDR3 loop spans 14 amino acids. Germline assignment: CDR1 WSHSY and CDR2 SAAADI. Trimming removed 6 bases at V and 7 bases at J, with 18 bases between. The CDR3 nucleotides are TGCGCCAGCAGGGGGGAGGTCTCCACGGGTGAAGCTTTCTTT. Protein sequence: CASRGEVSTGEAFF.

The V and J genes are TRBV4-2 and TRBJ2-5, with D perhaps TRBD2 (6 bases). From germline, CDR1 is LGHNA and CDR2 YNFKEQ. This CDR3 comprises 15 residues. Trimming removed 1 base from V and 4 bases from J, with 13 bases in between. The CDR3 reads CASSQGFGGVETQYF. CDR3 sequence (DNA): TGTGCCAGCAGCCAAGGGTTCGGAGGGGTAGAGACCCAGTACTTC.

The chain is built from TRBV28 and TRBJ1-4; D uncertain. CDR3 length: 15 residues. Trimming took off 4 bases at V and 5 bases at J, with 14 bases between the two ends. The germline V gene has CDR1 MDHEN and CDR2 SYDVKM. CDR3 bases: TGTGCCAGCAGTTCCACTGGGAGGAGGAATGAAAAACTGTTTTTT. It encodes CASSSTGRRNEKLFF.

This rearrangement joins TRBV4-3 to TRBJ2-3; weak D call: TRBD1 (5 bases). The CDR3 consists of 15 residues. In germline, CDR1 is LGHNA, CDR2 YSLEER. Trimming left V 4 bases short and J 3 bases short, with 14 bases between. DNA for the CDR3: TGCGCCAGCAGCCTCAGGCTGGGGCGGACAGATACGCAGTATTTT. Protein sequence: CASSLRLGRTDTQYF.

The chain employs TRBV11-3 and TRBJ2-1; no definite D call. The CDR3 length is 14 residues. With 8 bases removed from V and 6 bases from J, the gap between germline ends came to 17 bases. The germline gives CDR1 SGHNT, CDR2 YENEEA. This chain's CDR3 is CASSSQDLPNEQFF. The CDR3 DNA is TGTGCCAGCTCAAGTCAGGATCTTCCCAATGAGCAGTTCTTC.

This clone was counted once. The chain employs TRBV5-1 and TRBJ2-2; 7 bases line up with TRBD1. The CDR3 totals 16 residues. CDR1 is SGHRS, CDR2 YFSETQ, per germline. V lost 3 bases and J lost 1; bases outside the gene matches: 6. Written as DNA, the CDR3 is TGCGCCAGCAGCTACCGGGACAGAGTGAACACCGGGGAGCTGTTTTTT. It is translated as CASSYRDRVNTGELFF.

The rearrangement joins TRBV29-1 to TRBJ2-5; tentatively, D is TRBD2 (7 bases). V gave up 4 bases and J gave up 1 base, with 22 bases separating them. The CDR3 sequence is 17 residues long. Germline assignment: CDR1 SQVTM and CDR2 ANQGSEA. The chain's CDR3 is CSVGLPAAGAPQETQYF. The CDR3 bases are TGCAGCGTTGGGCTCCCTGCGGCGGGGGCTCCCCAAGAGACCCAGTACTTC.

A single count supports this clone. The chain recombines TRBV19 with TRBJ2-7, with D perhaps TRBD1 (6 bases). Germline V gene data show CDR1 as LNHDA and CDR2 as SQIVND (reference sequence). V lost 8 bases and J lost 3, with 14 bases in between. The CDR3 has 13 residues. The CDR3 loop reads CASGDTGHYEQYF. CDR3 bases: TGTGCCAGTGGGGACACGGGTCACTACGAGCAGTACTTC.

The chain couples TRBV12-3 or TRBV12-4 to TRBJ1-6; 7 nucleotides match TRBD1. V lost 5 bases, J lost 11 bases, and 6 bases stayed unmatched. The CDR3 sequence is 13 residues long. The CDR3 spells CASSQQGWTPLHF. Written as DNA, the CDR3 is TGTGCCAGCAGTCAACAGGGGTGGACACCCCTCCACTTT.

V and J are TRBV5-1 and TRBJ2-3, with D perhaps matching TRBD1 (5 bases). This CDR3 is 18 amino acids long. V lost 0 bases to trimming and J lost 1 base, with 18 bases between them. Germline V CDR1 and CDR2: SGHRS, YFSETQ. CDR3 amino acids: CASSLALVGQGRTDTQYF. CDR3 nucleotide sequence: TGCGCCAGCAGCTTGGCCTTGGTAGGGCAGGGTCGCACAGATACGCAGTATTTT. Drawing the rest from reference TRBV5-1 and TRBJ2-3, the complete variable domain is KAGVTQTPRYLIKTRGQQVTLSCSPISGHRSVSWYQQTPGQGLQFLFEYFSETQRNKGNFPGRFSGRQFSNSRSEMNVSTLELGDSALYLCASSLALVGQGRTDTQYFGPGTRLTVL.

The CDR3: CASRGGTNSPLHF. Written as DNA, the CDR3 is TGTGCCAGCAGGGGGGGGACGAATTCACCCCTCCACTTT. This rearrangement joins TRBV6-6 to TRBJ1-6; possibly TRBD1 for D (5 bases). The CDR3 length is 13 residues. Germline V CDR1 and CDR2: MNHNY, SVGAGI (reference sequence). V shed 6 bases and J shed 7 bases, with 10 bases lying between them.

The CDR3: CSVEDQRGAEGEQFF. The CDR3 DNA reads TGCAGCGTTGAAGATCAGCGGGGGGCCGAAGGAGAGCAGTTCTTC. This rearrangement joins TRBV29-1 to TRBJ2-1, with 9 bases identical to TRBD2. From germline, CDR1 is SQVTM and CDR2 ANQGSEA. This CDR3 has 15 residues. V shed 0 bases, J shed 10 bases, and the junction held 10 bases outside the gene matches.

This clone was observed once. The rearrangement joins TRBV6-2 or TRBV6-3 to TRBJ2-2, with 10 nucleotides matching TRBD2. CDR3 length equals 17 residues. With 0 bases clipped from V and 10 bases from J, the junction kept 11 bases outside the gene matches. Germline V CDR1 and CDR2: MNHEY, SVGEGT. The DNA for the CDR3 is TGTGCCAGCAGTTACTCACTAGCGGGATCTAAGCCCGAGGAGCTGTTTTTT. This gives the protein CASSYSLAGSKPEELFF.

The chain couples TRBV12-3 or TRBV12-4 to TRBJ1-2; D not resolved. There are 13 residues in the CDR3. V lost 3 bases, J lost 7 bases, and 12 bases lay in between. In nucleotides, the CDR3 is TGTGCCAGCAGTTTCAGTAGTGGAGTTGGCTACACCTTC. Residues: CASSFSSGVGYTF.

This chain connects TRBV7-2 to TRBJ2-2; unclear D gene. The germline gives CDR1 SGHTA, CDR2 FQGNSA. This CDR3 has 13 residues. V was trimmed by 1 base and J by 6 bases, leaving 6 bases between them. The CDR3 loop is CASSLDLPGELFF. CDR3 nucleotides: TGTGCCAGCAGCTTAGATCTTCCCGGGGAGCTGTTTTTT. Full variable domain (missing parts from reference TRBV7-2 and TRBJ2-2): GAGVSQSPSNKVTEKGKDVELRCDPISGHTALYWYRQSLGQGLEFLIYFQGNSAPDKSGLPSDRFSAERTGGSVSTLTIQRTQQEDSAVYLCASSLDLPGELFFGEGSRLTVL.

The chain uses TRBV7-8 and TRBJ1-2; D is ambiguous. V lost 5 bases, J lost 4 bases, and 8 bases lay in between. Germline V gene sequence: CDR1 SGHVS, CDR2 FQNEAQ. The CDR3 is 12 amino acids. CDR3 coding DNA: TGTGCCAGCAGCGCGACGGGCTATGGCTACACCTTC. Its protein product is CASSATGYGYTF.

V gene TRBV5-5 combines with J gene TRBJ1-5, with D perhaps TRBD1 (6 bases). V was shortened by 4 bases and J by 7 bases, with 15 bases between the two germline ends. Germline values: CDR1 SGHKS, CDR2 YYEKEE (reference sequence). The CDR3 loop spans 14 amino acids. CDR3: CASSRAGVGQPQHF. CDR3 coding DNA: TGTGCCAGCAGCCGGGCAGGGGTCGGGCAGCCCCAGCATTTT. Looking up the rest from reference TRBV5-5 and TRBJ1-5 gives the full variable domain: DAGVTQSPTHLIKTRGQQVTLRCSPISGHKSVSWYQQVLGQGPQFIFQYYEKEERGRGNFPDRFSARQFPNYSSELNVNALLLGDSALYLCASSRAGVGQPQHFGDGTRLSIL.

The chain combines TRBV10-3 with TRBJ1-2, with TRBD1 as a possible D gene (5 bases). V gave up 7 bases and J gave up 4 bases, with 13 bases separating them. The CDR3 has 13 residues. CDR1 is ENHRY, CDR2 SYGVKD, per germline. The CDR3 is CAITTGGTYGYTF. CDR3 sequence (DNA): TGTGCCATCACCACGGGAGGGACCTATGGCTACACCTTC.

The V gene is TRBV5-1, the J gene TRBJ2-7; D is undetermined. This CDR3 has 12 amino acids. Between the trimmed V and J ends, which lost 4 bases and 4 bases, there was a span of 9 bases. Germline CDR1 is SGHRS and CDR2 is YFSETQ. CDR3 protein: CASSTDMYEQYF. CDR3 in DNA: TGCGCCAGCAGCACAGACATGTACGAGCAGTACTTC.

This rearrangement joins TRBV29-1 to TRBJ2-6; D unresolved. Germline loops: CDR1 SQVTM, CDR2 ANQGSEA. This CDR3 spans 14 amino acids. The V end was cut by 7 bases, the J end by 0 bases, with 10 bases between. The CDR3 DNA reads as TGCAGCGCTTTTGCAGACTCTGGGGCCAACGTCCTGACTTTC. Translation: CSAFADSGANVLTF. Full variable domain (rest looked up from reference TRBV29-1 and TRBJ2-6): SAVISQKPSRDICQRGTSLTIQCQVDSQVTMMFWYRQQPGQSLTLIATANQGSEATYESGFVIDKFPISRPNLTFSTLTVSNMSPEDSSIYLCSAFADSGANVLTFGAGSRLTVL.